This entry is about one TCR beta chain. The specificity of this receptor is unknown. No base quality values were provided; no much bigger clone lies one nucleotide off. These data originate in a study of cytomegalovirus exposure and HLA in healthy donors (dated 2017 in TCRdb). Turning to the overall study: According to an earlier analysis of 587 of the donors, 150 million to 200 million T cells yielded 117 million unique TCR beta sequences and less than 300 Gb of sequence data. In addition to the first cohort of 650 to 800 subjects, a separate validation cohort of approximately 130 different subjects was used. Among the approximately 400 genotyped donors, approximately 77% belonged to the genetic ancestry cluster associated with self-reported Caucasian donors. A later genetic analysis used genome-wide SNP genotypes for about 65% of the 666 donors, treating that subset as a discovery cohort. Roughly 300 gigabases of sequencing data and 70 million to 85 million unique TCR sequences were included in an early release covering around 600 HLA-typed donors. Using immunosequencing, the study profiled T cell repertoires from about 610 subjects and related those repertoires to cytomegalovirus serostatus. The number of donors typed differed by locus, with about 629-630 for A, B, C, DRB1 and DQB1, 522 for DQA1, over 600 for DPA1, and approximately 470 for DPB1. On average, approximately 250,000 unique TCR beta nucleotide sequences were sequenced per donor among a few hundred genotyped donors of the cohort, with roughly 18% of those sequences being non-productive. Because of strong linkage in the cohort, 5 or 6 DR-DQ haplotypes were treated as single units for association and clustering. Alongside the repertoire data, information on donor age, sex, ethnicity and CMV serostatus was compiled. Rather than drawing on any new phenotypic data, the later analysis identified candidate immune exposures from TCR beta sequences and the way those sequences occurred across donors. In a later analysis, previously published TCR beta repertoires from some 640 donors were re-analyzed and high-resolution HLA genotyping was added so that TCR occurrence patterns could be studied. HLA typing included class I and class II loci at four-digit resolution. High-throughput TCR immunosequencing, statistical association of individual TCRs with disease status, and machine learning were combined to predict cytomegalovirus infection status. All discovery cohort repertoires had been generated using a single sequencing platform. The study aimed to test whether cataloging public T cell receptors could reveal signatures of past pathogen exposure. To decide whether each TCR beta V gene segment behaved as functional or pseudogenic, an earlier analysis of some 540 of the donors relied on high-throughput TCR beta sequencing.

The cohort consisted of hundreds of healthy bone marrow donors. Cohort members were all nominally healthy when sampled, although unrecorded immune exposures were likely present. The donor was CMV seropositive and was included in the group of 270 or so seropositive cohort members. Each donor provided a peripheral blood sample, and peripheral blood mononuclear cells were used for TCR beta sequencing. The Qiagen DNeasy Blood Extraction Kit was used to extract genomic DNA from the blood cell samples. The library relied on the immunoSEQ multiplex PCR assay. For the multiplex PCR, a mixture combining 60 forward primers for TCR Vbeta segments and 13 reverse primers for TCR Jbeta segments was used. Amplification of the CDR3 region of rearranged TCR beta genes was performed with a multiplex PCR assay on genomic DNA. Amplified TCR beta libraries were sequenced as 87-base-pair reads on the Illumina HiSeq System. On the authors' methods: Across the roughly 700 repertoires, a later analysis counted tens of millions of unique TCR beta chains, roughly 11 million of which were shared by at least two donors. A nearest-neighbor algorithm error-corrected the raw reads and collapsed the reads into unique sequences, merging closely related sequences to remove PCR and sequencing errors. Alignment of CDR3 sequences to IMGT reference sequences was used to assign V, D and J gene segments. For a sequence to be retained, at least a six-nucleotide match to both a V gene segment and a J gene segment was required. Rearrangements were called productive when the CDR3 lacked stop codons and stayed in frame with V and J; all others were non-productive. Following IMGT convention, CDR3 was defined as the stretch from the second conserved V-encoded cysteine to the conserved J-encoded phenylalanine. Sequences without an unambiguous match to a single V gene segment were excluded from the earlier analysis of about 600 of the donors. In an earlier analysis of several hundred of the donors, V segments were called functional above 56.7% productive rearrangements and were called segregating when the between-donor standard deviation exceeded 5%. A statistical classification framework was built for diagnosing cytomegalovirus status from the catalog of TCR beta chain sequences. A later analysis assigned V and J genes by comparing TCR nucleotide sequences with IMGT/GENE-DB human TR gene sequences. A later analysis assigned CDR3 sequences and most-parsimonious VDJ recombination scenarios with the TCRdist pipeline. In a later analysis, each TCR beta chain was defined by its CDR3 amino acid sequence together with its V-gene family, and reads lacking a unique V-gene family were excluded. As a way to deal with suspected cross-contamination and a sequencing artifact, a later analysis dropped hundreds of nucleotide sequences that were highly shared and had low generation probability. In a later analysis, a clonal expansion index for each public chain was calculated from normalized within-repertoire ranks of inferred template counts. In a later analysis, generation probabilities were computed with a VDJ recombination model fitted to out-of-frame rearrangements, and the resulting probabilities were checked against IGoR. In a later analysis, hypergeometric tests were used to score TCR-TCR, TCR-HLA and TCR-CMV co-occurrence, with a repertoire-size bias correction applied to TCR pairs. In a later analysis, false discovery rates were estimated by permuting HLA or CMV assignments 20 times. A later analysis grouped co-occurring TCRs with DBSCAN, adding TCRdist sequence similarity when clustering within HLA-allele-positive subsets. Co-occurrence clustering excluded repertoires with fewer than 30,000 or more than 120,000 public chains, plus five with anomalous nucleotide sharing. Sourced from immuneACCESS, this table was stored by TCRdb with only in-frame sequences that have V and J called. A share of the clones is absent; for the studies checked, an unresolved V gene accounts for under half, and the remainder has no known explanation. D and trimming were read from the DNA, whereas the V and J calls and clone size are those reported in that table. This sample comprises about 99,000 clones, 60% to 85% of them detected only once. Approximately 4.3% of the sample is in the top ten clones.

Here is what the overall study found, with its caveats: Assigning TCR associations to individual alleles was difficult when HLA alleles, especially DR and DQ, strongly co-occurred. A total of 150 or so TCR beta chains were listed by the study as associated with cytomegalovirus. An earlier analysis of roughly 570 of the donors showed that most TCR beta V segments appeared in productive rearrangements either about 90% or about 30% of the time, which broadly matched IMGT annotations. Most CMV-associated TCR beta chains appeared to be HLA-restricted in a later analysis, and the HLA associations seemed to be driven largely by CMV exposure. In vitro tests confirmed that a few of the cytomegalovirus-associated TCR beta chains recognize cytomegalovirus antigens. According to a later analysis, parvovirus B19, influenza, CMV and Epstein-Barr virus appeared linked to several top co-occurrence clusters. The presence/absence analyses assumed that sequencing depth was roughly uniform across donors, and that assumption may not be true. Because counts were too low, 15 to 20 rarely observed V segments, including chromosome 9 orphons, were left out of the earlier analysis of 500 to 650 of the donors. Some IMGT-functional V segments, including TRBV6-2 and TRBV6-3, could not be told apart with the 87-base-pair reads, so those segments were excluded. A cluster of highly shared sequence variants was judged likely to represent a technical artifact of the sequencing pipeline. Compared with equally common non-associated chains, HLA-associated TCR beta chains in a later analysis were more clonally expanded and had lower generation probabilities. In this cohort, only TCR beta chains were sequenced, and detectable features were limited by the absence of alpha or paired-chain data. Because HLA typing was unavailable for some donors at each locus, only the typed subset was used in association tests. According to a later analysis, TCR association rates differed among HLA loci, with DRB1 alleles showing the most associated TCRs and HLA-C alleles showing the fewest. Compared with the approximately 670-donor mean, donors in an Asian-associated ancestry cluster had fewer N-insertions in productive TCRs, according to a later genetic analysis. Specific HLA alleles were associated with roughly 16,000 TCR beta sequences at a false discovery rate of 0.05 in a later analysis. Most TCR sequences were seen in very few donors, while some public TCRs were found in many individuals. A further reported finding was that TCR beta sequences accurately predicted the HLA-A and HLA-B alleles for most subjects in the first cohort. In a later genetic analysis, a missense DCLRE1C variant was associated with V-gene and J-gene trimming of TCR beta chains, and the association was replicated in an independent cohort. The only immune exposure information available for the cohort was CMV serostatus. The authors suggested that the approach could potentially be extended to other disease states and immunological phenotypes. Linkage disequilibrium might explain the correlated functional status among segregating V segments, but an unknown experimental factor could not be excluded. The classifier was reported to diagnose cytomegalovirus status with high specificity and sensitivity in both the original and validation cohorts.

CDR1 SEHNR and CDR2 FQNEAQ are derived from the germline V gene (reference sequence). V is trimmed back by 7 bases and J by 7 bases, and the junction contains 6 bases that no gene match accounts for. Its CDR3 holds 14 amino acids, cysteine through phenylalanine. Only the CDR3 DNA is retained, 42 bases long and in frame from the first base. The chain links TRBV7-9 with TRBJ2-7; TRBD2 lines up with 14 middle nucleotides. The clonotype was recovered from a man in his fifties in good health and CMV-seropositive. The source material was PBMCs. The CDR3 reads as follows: CASKSGTSGGEQYF. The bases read TGTGCCAGCAAGTCGGGGACTAGCGGGGGAGAGCAGTACTTC.